One TCR beta chain is described in this entry. Its antigen is currently not known. Per-base qualities were not stored, and no clone one base away is much larger. Preparation of the library involved the immunoSEQ multiplex PCR assay. The paper's processing steps were these. A statistical classification framework was built to diagnose cytomegalovirus status from the catalog of TCR beta chain sequences. TCRdb stores this immuneACCESS table with in-frame sequences only. Part of the clones is absent; in the studies checked, under half of the shortfall reflects unresolved V genes, and no reason is known for the rest. The V and J calls and clone size are taken from that table; D and trimming were inferred from the DNA. The sample records roughly 140,000 clones, about 89% of which are singletons. Clones ranked in the top ten supply over 3% of the sample. The V end loses 4 bases and the J end loses 3 bases, and a stretch of 11 bases separates them. Looking up the germline V gene yields CDR1 SGHRS and CDR2 YFSETQ. The CDR3 runs 14 amino acids, cysteine and phenylalanine included. Only the CDR3 DNA stays, 42 bases, in frame from base 1.

The donors belonged to the validation cohort of 90 to 150 subjects, which was separate from the roughly 700-subject first cohort. The data stem from a study of cytomegalovirus exposure and HLA in healthy donors (dated by TCRdb to the late 2010s). Regarding the research as a whole: According to a later analysis, one platform produced both the approximately 110 validation repertoires and the 700 or so repertoires of the first cohort. The study was designed to test whether signatures of past pathogen exposure could be identified by cataloging public T cell receptors. A separate validation cohort of roughly 130 different subjects was used in addition to the 666-subject first cohort. The study combined high-throughput TCR immunosequencing, statistical association of individual TCRs with disease status, and machine learning to predict cytomegalovirus infection status.

The investigation overall reported the following: Most TCR sequences were observed very rarely across donors, whereas some public TCRs were present in many individuals. According to the authors, the approach could potentially be generalized to other disease states and immunological phenotypes. Cytomegalovirus status was reported to be diagnosed by the classifier with high specificity and sensitivity in both the original and validation cohorts. In a later analysis, TCRs clustered in the first cohort were found to also tend to co-occur in the 110 or so validation repertoires, with 94% of cluster scores above 0. A few of the identified cytomegalovirus-associated TCR beta chains were confirmed in vitro to be specific for cytomegalovirus antigens. A later analysis lacked HLA typing for the validation cohort, so it scored co-occurrence in that cohort across all 110 or so repertoires. The study listed 150 to 200 TCR beta chains as associated with cytomegalovirus.

Sequencing was carried out using PBMCs. The rearrangement combines TRBV5-1 with TRBJ2-1; 5 matching bases give a weak D call of TRBD2. The clonotype was recovered from a young woman in good health and CMV-seropositive. The sequenced DNA is TGCGCCAGCAGCCCCCGGGGTAGCTACAATGAGCAGTTCTTC. Translated, it gives CASSPRGSYNEQFF.